These T cell receptor beta chains were read from a single sample in a study of memory CD4+ T cells and cytomegalovirus serostatus. Sequenced by immunoSEQ multiplex PCR; TCRdb stores in-frame clones only, minus some. The sample lists tens of thousands of clones, about 81% seen once, with roughly 0.88% in the top ten. The material sequenced was memory CD4+ T cells from blood. The receptor set was obtained from an adult in good health and CMV-seronegative. CDR3s include the opening cysteine and the closing phenylalanine or tryptophan. The order of the fields is V gene, J gene, D gene, clone size, CDR3 protein, CDR3 DNA. D genes are given only for firm matches. Clone size, where shown, is once, few, many, or a class for clones that have expanded.

TRBV28	TRBJ2-2	-	-	CASRTLDGRNTGELFF	TGTGCCAGCAGAACTTTGGACGGACGGAACACCGGGGAGCTGTTTTTT
TRBV18	TRBJ1-2	-	-	CASSSSQGRGYGYTF	TGTGCCAGCTCATCCTCACAGGGTCGTGGGTATGGCTACACCTTC
TRBV15	TRBJ2-5	-	-	CATSRPTAGETQYF	TGTGCCACCAGCAGACCTACAGCGGGAGAGACCCAGTACTTC
TRBV19	TRBJ2-6	-	-	CASGSSSGANVLTF	TGTGCCAGTGGGTCGAGCTCTGGGGCCAACGTCCTGACTTTC
TRBV5-1	TRBJ2-7	-	-	CASRHADGGSEQYF	TGCGCCAGCAGACACGCGGACGGGGGATCCGAGCAGTACTTC
TRBV11-3	TRBJ2-3	-	-	CASSLDEGALHGTQYF	TGTGCCAGCAGCTTAGATGAAGGGGCCCTACACGGTACGCAGTATTTT
TRBV27	TRBJ2-5	-	-	CASSSVMGFRTQETQYF	TGTGCCAGCAGTTCCGTTATGGGATTCCGGACCCAAGAGACCCAGTACTTC
TRBV5-1	TRBJ2-5	-	few	CASSLGELVQETQYF	TGCGCCAGCAGCTTGGGTGAACTGGTCCAAGAGACCCAGTACTTC
TRBV19	TRBJ2-1	-	-	CASSFRLEPAPYNEQFF	TGTGCCAGTAGTTTCCGACTAGAGCCAGCCCCATACAATGAGCAGTTCTTC
TRBV19	TRBJ2-6	TRBD1	-	CASSKRGQGGSGANVLTF	TGTGCCAGTAGTAAAAGGGGGCAGGGCGGCTCTGGGGCCAACGTCCTGACTTTC
TRBV19	TRBJ2-3	-	once	CASSGAYSLIDTQYF	TGTGCCAGTAGTGGAGCGTACTCTCTCATAGATACGCAGTATTTT
TRBV25-1	TRBJ1-2	-	-	CASSEERADYGYTF	TGTGCCAGCAGTGAGGAAAGGGCAGACTATGGCTACACCTTC
TRBV19	TRBJ2-3	TRBD2	-	CASSKLAGGYNSTDTQYF	TGTGCCAGTAGTAAACTAGCGGGGGGCTATAATAGCACAGATACGCAGTATTTT
TRBV21-1	TRBJ2-4	-	-	CASSKAGRERSKNIQYF	TGTGCCAGCAGCAAAGCTGGCAGGGAGAGGTCCAAAAACATTCAGTACTTC
TRBV4-1	TRBJ2-7	TRBD2	-	CASSRTAGDVYEQYF	TGCGCCAGCAGCCGGACAGCGGGGGATGTTTACGAGCAGTACTTC
TRBV29-1	TRBJ1-2	-	-	CSVEFEGYTF	TGCAGCGTCGAATTCGAGGGCTACACCTTC
TRBV7-6	TRBJ1-1	-	few	CASSSLGGNTEAFF	TGTGCCAGCAGCTCCTTAGGGGGGAACACTGAAGCTTTCTTT
TRBV4-1	TRBJ2-5	-	-	CASSRDRSRQETQYF	TGCGCCAGCAGCCGGGATAGAAGCCGCCAAGAGACCCAGTACTTC
TRBV2	TRBJ2-4	-	-	CASRPGRELAKNIQYF	TGTGCCAGCAGGCCCGGTCGAGAGTTAGCCAAAAACATTCAGTACTTC
TRBV7-9	TRBJ2-7	TRBD1	-	CASRDRGDGTYEQYF	TGTGCCAGCAGGGACAGGGGGGACGGAACCTACGAGCAGTACTTC
TRBV5-1	TRBJ2-7	TRBD1	-	CASNGQGTYEQYF	TGCGCCAGCAACGGACAGGGAACCTACGAGCAGTACTTC
TRBV28	TRBJ1-5	TRBD1	-	CASSSSRGQGHQPQHF	TGTGCCAGCAGCAGCAGTCGAGGACAGGGTCATCAGCCCCAGCATTTT
TRBV5-1	TRBJ2-3	-	-	CASSPRGFAEEDTQYF	TGCGCCAGCAGCCCCAGGGGCTTCGCAGAGGAAGATACGCAGTATTTT
TRBV28	TRBJ2-7	TRBD2	-	CATAGGRAYEQYF	TGTGCCACCGCAGGCGGGAGGGCCTACGAGCAGTACTTC
TRBV11-2	TRBJ1-3	-	-	CASSSSGPYSGNTIYF	TGTGCCAGCAGCTCCTCCGGGCCCTACTCTGGAAACACCATATATTTT
TRBV18	TRBJ1-4	-	-	CASSPPTGEKLFF	TGTGCCAGCTCACCACCCACAGGGGAAAAACTGTTTTTT
TRBV21-1	TRBJ1-5	-	-	CASSLQGIQPQHF	TGTGCCAGCAGCCTACAGGGTATCCAGCCCCAGCATTTT
TRBV28	TRBJ2-1	-	-	CASIAELYNEQFF	TGTGCCAGTATAGCGGAACTATACAATGAGCAGTTCTTC
TRBV18	TRBJ2-5	-	-	CASSSTRQETQYF	TGTGCCAGCTCAAGCACTAGGCAAGAGACCCAGTACTTC
TRBV4-1	TRBJ2-1	TRBD2	-	CASSRAAIAGASYNEQFF	TGCGCCAGCAGCCGCGCCGCTATAGCGGGGGCCTCCTACAATGAGCAGTTCTTC
TRBV28	TRBJ1-1	-	-	CASSFYLGGTEAFF	TGTGCCAGCAGTTTCTATCTGGGGGGAACTGAAGCTTTCTTT
TRBV27	TRBJ1-5	TRBD1	-	CASSLRGKQPQHF	TGTGCCAGCAGTCTCAGGGGGAAACAGCCCCAGCATTTT
TRBV11-2	TRBJ1-5	-	-	CASSLDTNQPQHF	TGTGCCAGCAGCCTTGATACCAATCAGCCCCAGCATTTT
TRBV9	TRBJ1-2	-	-	CASSVGQGSFGNTF	-
TRBV27	TRBJ1-2	-	-	CASSLRGFYGYTF	TGTGCCAGCAGTTTAAGAGGGTTCTATGGCTACACCTTC
TRBV19	TRBJ2-7	TRBD1	few	CASSIAGQGAYEQYF	TGTGCCAGTAGTATCGCGGGACAGGGGGCGTACGAGCAGTACTTC
TRBV28	TRBJ2-6	-	-	CASRQGGSGANVLTF	TGTGCCAGCAGGCAAGGGGGCTCTGGGGCCAACGTCCTGACTTTC
TRBV29-1	TRBJ1-5	-	-	CSVERGPSSNQPQHF	TGCAGCGTTGAAAGGGGTCCCTCTAGCAATCAGCCCCAGCATTTT
TRBV7-9	TRBJ1-4	-	-	CASSLLTNEKLFF	TGTGCCAGCAGCTTACTTACAAATGAAAAACTGTTTTTT
TRBV7-3	TRBJ2-3	-	-	CASSPMVTDTQYF	TGTGCCAGCAGCCCGATGGTCACAGATACGCAGTATTTT
TRBV7-9	TRBJ2-7	-	-	CASSFPGAAYEQYF	TGTGCCAGCAGCTTCCCGGGGGCGGCCTACGAGCAGTACTTC
TRBV19	TRBJ1-1	-	once	CASMSGASGNTEAFF	TGTGCCAGTATGTCAGGGGCCTCGGGGAACACTGAAGCTTTCTTT
TRBV5-1	TRBJ2-1	-	-	CASRTGGGTEQFF	TGCGCCAGCAGAACTGGCGGAGGGACCGAGCAGTTCTTC
TRBV19	TRBJ1-6	-	once	CASNEPGSSYNSPLHF	TGTGCCAGCAATGAGCCGGGGAGCTCCTATAATTCACCCCTCCACTTT
TRBV12-1	TRBJ2-7	-	-	CASSLGGDRASSYEQYF	TGTGCCAGCAGCTTAGGGGGGGACAGGGCGAGCTCCTACGAGCAGTACTTC
TRBV5-1	TRBJ1-1	-	-	CASTQALDTEAFF	TGCGCCAGTACTCAGGCCCTGGACACTGAAGCTTTCTTT
TRBV9	TRBJ1-3	-	-	CASSVGPGAGNTIYF	TGTGCCAGCAGCGTAGGGCCGGGCGCCGGAAACACCATATATTTT
TRBV19	TRBJ1-1	-	-	CASSTRERGTEAFF	TGTGCCAGTAGTACGAGGGAGAGAGGAACTGAAGCTTTCTTT